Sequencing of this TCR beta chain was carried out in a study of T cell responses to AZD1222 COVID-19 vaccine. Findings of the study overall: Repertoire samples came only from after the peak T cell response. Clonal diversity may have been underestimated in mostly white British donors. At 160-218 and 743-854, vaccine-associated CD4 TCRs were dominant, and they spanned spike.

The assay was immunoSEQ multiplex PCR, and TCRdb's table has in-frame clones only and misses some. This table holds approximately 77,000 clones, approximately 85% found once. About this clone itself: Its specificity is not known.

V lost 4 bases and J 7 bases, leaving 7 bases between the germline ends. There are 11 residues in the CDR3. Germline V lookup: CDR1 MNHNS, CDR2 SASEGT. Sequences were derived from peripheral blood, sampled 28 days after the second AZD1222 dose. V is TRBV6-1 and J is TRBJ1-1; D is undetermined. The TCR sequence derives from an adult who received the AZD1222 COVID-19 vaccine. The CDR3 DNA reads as TGTGCCAGCAGTGCTGAGGGTGAAGCTTTCTTT. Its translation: CASSAEGEAFF.